Sequencing of this T cell receptor beta chain was carried out in a study of blood T cell repertoires in COVID-19. The table came from immunoSEQ multiplex PCR; TCRdb's copy has only in-frame clones and leaves some out. The profile shows 250,000 to 300,000 clones, around 84% of them singletons. V lost 0 bases and J lost 7; bases outside the gene matches: 3. This CDR3 comprises 16 residues. The germline gives CDR1 MNHEY, CDR2 SVGAGI. The V gene is TRBV6-5, the J gene TRBJ2-2; 12 bases are a match to TRBD1. The sample was PBMCs or T cells enriched from blood (not recorded which). The clonotype comes from a man younger than 40 with acute COVID-19. The CDR3 here is CASSYSGQGASGELFF. In DNA form, the CDR3 reads TGTGCCAGCAGTTACTCGGGACAGGGGGCCAGCGGGGAGCTGTTTTTT.